This T cell receptor (beta chain) was sequenced during a study of T cell repertoires in cytomegalovirus infection. In regard to this clonotype: Its antigen is unknown.

A single record per CDR3 protein comes from TCRdb applying MiXCR to the reads. The sample carries over 250,000 distinct CDR3 sequences, roughly 21% recorded once. This receptor was obtained from a human donor in good health (CMV status not recorded). Some clones in this sample may be carry-over from other donors' samples. This sample comprised cultured PBMCs, obtained from culture after CMV antigen stimulation.

This CDR3 is CASSLQQGNEQFF. The CDR3 nucleotides read TGTGCCAGCAGCCTACAACAGGGGAATGAGCAGTTCTTC. The chain employs TRBV11-2 and TRBJ2-1; the match to TRBD1 covers 7 bases. Germline CDR1 and CDR2: SGHAT and FQNNGV. Germline trimming cut 5 bases from V and 7 bases from J; bases unmatched to any gene: 5. The CDR3 runs to 13 residues.